The rows below give T cell receptor beta chains drawn from one sample of a study of type 1 regulatory T cells. These receptors have no known antigen. TCRdb processed the reads anew with MiXCR; each CDR3 protein has one entry. The data contain about 42,000 distinct CDR3 sequences, 12% of them singletons. Sequencing was carried out using cultured non-Tr1 T cells, either the whole culture or a sorted T cell fraction (not recorded which). The receptors were sampled from a human donor in good health. Both conserved end residues are part of each CDR3. Fields, in order: J gene, clone size, D gene, CDR3 length, V gene, CDR3 DNA, CDR3 protein. A D gene is named only where the DNA matches it firmly. Some rows have no size entry. The others give once, few or many, or a class for an expanded clone.

>TRBJ1-4|-|-|9|TRBV25-1
TGTGCAACTAATGAAAAACTGTTTTTT
CATNEKLFF
>TRBJ1-2|-|TRBD1|15|TRBV5-6
TGTGCCAGCAGCCAACGACAGGGGGCGAGTAATGGCTACACCTTC
CASSQRQGASNGYTF
>TRBJ2-3|-|TRBD1|16|TRBV6-1
TGTGCCAGCACCTCATTCGACAGGGAAGTTTCAGATACGCAGTATTTT
CASTSFDREVSDTQYF
>TRBJ1-1|many|-|14|TRBV30
TGTGCCCGAGGAAGACCTAACATGAACACTGAAGCTTTCTTT
CARGRPNMNTEAFF
>TRBJ1-4|many|-|15|TRBV12-3/TRBV12-4
TGTGCCAGCAGTTCTCCGACAGGCATAAATGAAAAACTGTTTTTT
CASSSPTGINEKLFF
>TRBJ1-3|-|-|13|TRBV20-1
TGCAGTGCTTCTTCAGGGGCTGGAAACACCATATATTTT
CSASSGAGNTIYF
>TRBJ1-2|-|TRBD1|15|TRBV7-9
TGTGCCAGCAGCTTCCGGGACAGACAAAACTATGGCTACACCTTC
CASSFRDRQNYGYTF
>TRBJ2-7|-|-|12|TRBV29-1
TGCAGCGTTACTAGGACCGCCTACGAGCAGTACTTC
CSVTRTAYEQYF
>TRBJ2-1|-|-|12|TRBV28
TGTGCCAGCCGGCCGGCTTACAATGAGCAGTTCTTC
CASRPAYNEQFF
>TRBJ2-4|many|-|11|TRBV6-2/TRBV6-3
TGTGCCAGCAGTAGGGAGAACATTCAGTACTTC
CASSRENIQYF
>TRBJ2-1|many|TRBD1|14|TRBV12-3/TRBV12-4
TGTGCCAGCAGTTGGGACAGCTCCTACAATGAGCAGTTCTTC
CASSWDSSYNEQFF
>TRBJ2-3|-|-|12|TRBV20-1
TGCAGTGCTCATCGGCCGTCTGATACGCAGTATTTT
CSAHRPSDTQYF
>TRBJ2-7|few|TRBD1|14|TRBV18
TGTGCCAGCTCACTCACAGGGGGCGCAGGCGAGCAGTACTTC
CASSLTGGAGEQYF
>TRBJ1-5|-|-|13|TRBV20-1
TGCAGTGCCCCCGGACATCATAATCAGCCCCAGCATTTT
CSAPGHHNQPQHF